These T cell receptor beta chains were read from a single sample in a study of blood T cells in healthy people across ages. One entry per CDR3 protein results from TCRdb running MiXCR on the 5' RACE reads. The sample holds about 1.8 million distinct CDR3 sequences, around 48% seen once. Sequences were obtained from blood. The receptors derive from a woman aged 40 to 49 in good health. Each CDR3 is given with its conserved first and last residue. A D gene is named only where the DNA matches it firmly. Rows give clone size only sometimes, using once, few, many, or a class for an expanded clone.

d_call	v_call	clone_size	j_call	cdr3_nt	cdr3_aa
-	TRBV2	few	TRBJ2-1	TGTGCCAGCTCGAGGGAAGGGCAGTTCTTC	CASSREGQFF
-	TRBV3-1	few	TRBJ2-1	TGTGCCAGCAGCCATAGTCGGGGAGACCAGTTCTTC	CASSHSRGDQFF
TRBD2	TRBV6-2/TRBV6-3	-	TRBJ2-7	TGTGCCAGCAGGCCCAGCGGGGGGGCCTCCTACGAGCAGTACTTC	CASRPSGGASYEQYF
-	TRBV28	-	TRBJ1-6	TGTGCCAGCAGTCTCAGGGGAGTTCGGTCACCCCTCCACTTT	CASSLRGVRSPLHF
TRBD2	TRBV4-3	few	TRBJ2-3	TGCGCCAGCAGCCAAGCCCGGGCGGGGGGGCTTCCGCAGTATTTT	CASSQARAGGLPQYF
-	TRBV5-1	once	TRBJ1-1	TGCGCCAGCAGTAGGGGGGGCGCGAACACTGAAGCTTTCTTT	CASSRGGANTEAFF
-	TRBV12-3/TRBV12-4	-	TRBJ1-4	TGTGCCAGCGGGTGGATAGGTGAAAAACTGTTTTTT	CASGWIGEKLFF
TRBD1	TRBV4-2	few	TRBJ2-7	TGTGCCAGCAGCCCCACGACAGGGGGCAAATCCTACGAGCAGTACTTC	CASSPTTGGKSYEQYF
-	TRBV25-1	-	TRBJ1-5	TGTGCCAGCAGCGAATTGGGGGCCCCCCAGCATTTT	CASSELGAPQHF
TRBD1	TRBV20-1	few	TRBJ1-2	TGCAGTGCTAGAGTCGTGGGACAGGGGGACTATGGCTACACCTTC	CSARVVGQGDYGYTF
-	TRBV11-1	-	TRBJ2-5	TGTGCCAGCAGCCACGGGTCGGGGCAAGAGACCCAGTACTTC	CASSHGSGQETQYF
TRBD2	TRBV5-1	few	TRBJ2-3	TGCGCCAGCAGCTTAATCCCTCTAGCGGACACAGATACGCAGTATTTT	CASSLIPLADTDTQYF
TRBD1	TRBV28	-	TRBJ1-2	TGTGCCGGCCGGGACAGGGGGCGCGATGGCTACACCTTC	CAGRDRGRDGYTF
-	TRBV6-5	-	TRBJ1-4	TGTGCCAGCAGTTATCAAGGGGGTTTGAGGGAAAAACTGTTTTTT	CASSYQGGLREKLFF
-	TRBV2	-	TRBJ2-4	TGTGCCAGCAGTGAAAAACAGCTAGCCAAAAACATTCAGTACTTC	CASSEKQLAKNIQYF
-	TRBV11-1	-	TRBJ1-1	TGTGCCAGCAGCCCCCGCGAAGGGAAAAACACTGAAGCTTTCTTT	CASSPREGKNTEAFF
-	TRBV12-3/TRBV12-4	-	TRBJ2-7	TGTGCCAGCAGCCGGGTAGAGGTAGGGCAGAGACCCTACGAGCAGTACTTC	CASSRVEVGQRPYEQYF
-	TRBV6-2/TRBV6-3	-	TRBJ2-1	TGTGCCAGCAGGGGCACAGGGACCTCCTACAATGAGCAGTTCTTC	CASRGTGTSYNEQFF
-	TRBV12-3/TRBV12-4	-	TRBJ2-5	TGTGCCAGCAGTAACTGGGCGGGAGAGACCCAGTACTTC	CASSNWAGETQYF
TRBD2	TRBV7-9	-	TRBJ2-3	TGTGCCAGCAGCTTACCCCTAAGGTTAGCGGGGGGGCAAAATACGCAGTATTTT	CASSLPLRLAGGQNTQYF
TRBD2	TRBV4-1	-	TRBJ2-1	TGCGCCAGCAGCCCACTCGGGACTAGCGGGGGCAGCTCCTACAATGAGCAGTTCTTC	CASSPLGTSGGSSYNEQFF
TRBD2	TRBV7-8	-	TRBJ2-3	TGTGCCAGCAGCGCCTGGACTAGCGGTGCAGATACGCAGTATTTT	CASSAWTSGADTQYF
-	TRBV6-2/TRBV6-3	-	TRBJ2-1	TGTGCCAGCAGCCTGTTTGTTTGGGCAGGCTCGAGAAATGAGCAGTTCTTC	CASSLFVWAGSRNEQFF
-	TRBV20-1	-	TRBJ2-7	TGCAGTGTTGTGGTAACAAGCTCCTACGAGCGGTACTTC	CSVVVTSSYERYF